This TCR beta chain was identified in a study of blood T cell repertoires in COVID-19. Study context: Donors in the United States, Italy and Spain gave samples during acute or convalescent COVID-19. Sample material is recorded as cDNA or gDNA derived from T cells, B-cell-depleted T cells, or PBMCs.

Methods used by the authors: Estimation of nucleated cell counts was performed using reference gene primer amplification. Clones were sequenced by immunoSEQ multiplex PCR, and TCRdb holds only the in-frame ones, with some missing. V and J calls and clone size are those listed in that table; D and trimming were worked out from the DNA. Among about 140,000 clones listed, over 70% were seen once. Source material: peripheral blood. This TCR was recovered from a woman aged 55-70 years with acute or convalescent COVID-19.

The CDR3 nucleotides are TGTGCCAGCAGTTTAGGACTGGCGAACACCGGGGAGCTGTTTTTT. Protein product: CASSLGLANTGELFF. The chain employs TRBV5-6 and TRBJ2-2, with D perhaps TRBD2 (5 bases). This CDR3 has 15 amino acids. V gave up 5 bases and J gave up 0 bases, with 11 bases separating them. Germline CDR1 reads SGHDT; CDR2 reads YYEEEE.